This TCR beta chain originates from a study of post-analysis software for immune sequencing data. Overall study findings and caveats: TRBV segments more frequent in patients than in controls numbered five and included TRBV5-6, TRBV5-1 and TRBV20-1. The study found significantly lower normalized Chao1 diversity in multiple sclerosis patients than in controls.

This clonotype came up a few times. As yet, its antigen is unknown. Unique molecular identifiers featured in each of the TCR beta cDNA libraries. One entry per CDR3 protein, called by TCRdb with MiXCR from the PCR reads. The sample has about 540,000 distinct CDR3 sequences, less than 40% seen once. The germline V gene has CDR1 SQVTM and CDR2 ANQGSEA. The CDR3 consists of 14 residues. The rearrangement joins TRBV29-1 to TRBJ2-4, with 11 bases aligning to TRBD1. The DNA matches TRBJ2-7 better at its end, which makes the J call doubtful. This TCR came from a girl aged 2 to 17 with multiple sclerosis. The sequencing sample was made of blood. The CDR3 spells CSVTRGTGGGEQYF. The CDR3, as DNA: TGCAGCGTTACCAGAGGGACAGGGGGTGGCGAGCAGTACTTC.